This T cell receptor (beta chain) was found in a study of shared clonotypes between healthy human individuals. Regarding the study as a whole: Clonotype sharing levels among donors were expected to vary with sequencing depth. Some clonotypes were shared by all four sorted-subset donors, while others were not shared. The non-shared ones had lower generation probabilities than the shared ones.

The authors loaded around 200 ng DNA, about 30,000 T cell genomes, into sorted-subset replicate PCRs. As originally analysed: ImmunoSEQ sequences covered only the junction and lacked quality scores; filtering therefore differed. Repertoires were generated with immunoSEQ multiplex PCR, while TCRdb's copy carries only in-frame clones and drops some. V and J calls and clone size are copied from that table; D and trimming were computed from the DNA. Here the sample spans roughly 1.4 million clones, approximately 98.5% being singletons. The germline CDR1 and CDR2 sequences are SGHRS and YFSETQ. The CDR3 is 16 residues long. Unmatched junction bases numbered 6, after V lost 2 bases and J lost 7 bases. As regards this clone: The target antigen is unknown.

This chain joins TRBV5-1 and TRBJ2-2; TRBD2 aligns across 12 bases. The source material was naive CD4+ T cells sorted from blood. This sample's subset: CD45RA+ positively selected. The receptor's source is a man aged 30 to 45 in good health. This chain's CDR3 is CASSFGLAGPGGELFF. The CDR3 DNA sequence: TGCGCCAGCAGCTTCGGACTAGCGGGGCCAGGCGGGGAGCTGTTTTTT.